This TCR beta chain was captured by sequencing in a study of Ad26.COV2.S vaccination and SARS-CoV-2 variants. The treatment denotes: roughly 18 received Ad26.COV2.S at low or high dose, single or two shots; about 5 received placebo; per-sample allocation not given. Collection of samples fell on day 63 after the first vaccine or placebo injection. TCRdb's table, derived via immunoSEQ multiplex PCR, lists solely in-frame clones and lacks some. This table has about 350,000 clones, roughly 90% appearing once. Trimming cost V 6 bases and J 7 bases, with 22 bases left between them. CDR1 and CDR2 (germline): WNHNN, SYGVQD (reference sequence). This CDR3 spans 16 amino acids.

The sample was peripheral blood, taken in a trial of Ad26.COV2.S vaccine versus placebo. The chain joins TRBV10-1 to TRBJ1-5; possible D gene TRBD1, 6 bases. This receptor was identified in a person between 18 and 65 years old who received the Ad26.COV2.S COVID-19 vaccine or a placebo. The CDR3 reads CASSAWDTRGVQPQHF. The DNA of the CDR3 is TGCGCCAGCAGCGCCTGGGACACCCGGGGGGTCCAGCCCCAGCATTTT.